This T cell receptor beta chain was found in a study of blood T cell repertoires in COVID-19. The CDR3 has 13 residues. The trim removed 6 bases at V and 7 bases at J, leaving 6 bases unmatched. Germline V gene lookup returns CDR1 LNHDA and CDR2 SQIVND (reference sequence). Generated by immunoSEQ multiplex PCR, the TCRdb table keeps only in-frame clones and is missing some. In the table there are some 250,000 clones, under 90% of which are singletons. The clonotype was recovered from a man aged 55 to 70 with acute or convalescent COVID-19. The rearrangement uses TRBV19 and TRBJ1-2, with 9 bases that match TRBD1. Sequenced sample: peripheral blood. The CDR3 coding sequence is TGTGCCAGTAGCCCACAGGGGGCAGGTGGCTACACCTTC. Protein: CASSPQGAGGYTF.